Listed below are T cell receptor beta chains from one sample, sequenced in a study of blood T cell repertoires in COVID-19. Profiling relied on immunoSEQ multiplex PCR, and the TCRdb table lists in-frame clones only, not all of them. The repertoire has 200,000 to 250,000 clones, about 86% of them found once; the top ten carry about 4%. The specimen was PBMCs or T cells enriched from blood (not recorded which). These receptors were collected from a woman in her 30s who had been exposed to COVID-19. Both conserved end residues are part of each CDR3. The D gene is left open where the match is weak. Not all rows give a size; the values are once, few, many and, for expanded clones, a class.

cdr3_aa cdr3_nt clone_size j_call d_call v_call
CASGLVRRAGGNTIYF TGTGCTAGTGGTTTGGTACGGAGGGCCGGAGGAAACACCATATATTTT . TRBJ1-3 . TRBV12-5
CASSQDNSLRGVREQYF TGCGCCAGCAGCCAAGACAATAGTCTACGGGGGGTTCGCGAGCAGTACTTC . TRBJ2-7 TRBD2 TRBV4-1
CASSPQTDTQYF TGTGCCAGCAGCCCCCAAACAGATACGCAGTATTTT . TRBJ2-3 . TRBV3-1/TRBV3-2
CATSWTNEQFF TGTGCCACCAGTTGGACAAATGAGCAGTTCTTC . TRBJ2-1 . TRBV19
CASSGTGNIQYF TGTGCCAGCAGCGGGACAGGGAACATTCAGTACTTC . TRBJ2-4 TRBD1 TRBV11-3
CASSLAGGGSPLHF TGTGCCAGCAGCTTAGCAGGCGGGGGTTCACCCCTCCACTTT . TRBJ1-6 . TRBV11-2
CASSQGPHGDYGYTF TGTGCCAGCAGCCAAGGGCCCCACGGAGACTATGGCTACACCTTC few TRBJ1-2 . TRBV3-1/TRBV3-2
CASSTSQGYEQYF TGTGCCAGTAGTACTTCACAGGGCTACGAGCAGTACTTC . TRBJ2-7 . TRBV19
CASSSRGGYTF TGTGCCAGTAGTTCACGGGGAGGCTACACCTTC . TRBJ1-2 . TRBV19
CATSRDIGGASYNEQFF TGTGCCACCAGCAGAGATATTGGGGGGGCCTCCTACAATGAGCAGTTCTTC . TRBJ2-1 . TRBV15
CATSDQDRAGYTF TGTGCCACCAGTGACCAGGACAGGGCCGGCTACACCTTC . TRBJ1-2 TRBD1 TRBV24-1
CASKGGWGEKLFF TGTGCCAGCAAAGGGGGCTGGGGTGAAAAACTGTTTTTT few TRBJ1-4 TRBD1 TRBV6-5
CASNGGQGVYQPQHF TGTGCCAGCAATGGGGGACAGGGGGTCTATCAGCCCCAGCATTTT . TRBJ1-5 TRBD1 TRBV2
CASRITGIDEQYF TGTGCCAGCAGAATAACAGGGATTGACGAGCAGTACTTC . TRBJ2-7 . TRBV12-3/TRBV12-4
CASSLVPSGPNEKLFF TGTGCCAGCAGCTTAGTTCCCTCAGGCCCTAATGAAAAACTGTTTTTT few TRBJ1-4 . TRBV11-2
CASRRGIGSEEQYF TGTGCCAGCAGGCGCGGCATTGGGTCTGAAGAGCAGTACTTC . TRBJ2-7 . TRBV2